The entry below describes one TCR beta chain. What it binds is unknown. TCRdb re-called the 5' RACE reads and shows each CDR3 protein once, DNA omitted. The sample includes 400,000 to 500,000 distinct CDR3 sequences. The CDR3 loop spans 15 amino acids. Germline V gene data show CDR1 as LGHDT and CDR2 as YNNKEL (reference sequence). This record comes from a study of monozygotic twins with inflammatory bowel disease. Broader study findings: Lower sharing of clonotypes with other individuals was seen in IBD patients than in healthy twins. This was most marked in patients showing signs of disease activity.

The sequence was collected from a human donor with ulcerative colitis or Crohn's disease, or a healthy co-twin of an affected twin (not recorded which). Material: blood. This sequence joins TRBV3-1 and TRBJ2-7; TCRdb gives TRBD1 as the D gene, but with no DNA this cannot be confirmed. The CDR3 loop is CASSPSGDRAYEQYF.